The present T cell receptor beta chain was sequenced within a study of blood T cell repertoires in COVID-19. Whole-study context: The United States, Italy and Spain supplied acute and convalescent COVID-19 samples.

Per the original methods: From reference gene primer amplification, estimates of nucleated cell counts were derived. Assay used: immunoSEQ multiplex PCR; TCRdb lists only in-frame clones, some missing. The V and J calls and clone size are taken from that table; D and trimming were inferred from the DNA. Of about 93,000 clones detected, around nine tenths appear once; the ten largest clones hold about 2.3%. The germline V gene has CDR1 SGHNT and CDR2 YYREEE (reference sequence). Trimming removed 2 bases at V and 8 bases at J, with 13 bases between. This CDR3 spans 13 amino acids. Sequencing was carried out using peripheral blood. This chain uses TRBV5-4 with TRBJ1-2; weak D call: TRBD1 (5 bases). The receptor was isolated from a man in his fifties or sixties with acute or convalescent COVID-19. The CDR3 loop reads CASSFGGVVGYTF. The DNA for the CDR3 is TGTGCCAGCAGCTTCGGGGGGGTAGTCGGCTACACCTTC.